Below are 8 T cell receptor beta chains sequenced from a single sample in a study of T cell responses to AZD1222 COVID-19 vaccine. Repertoires were generated with immunoSEQ multiplex PCR, while TCRdb's copy carries only in-frame clones and drops some. The repertoire holds roughly 120,000 clones, roughly 90% seen once, with 6% to 9% in the top ten. Sequences were derived from peripheral blood, sampled 28 days after the second AZD1222 dose. These receptors came from an adult who received the AZD1222 COVID-19 vaccine.

V and J are TRBV28 and TRBJ1-3; 10 positions match TRBD1. This CDR3 spans 16 amino acids. Per germline, CDR1 MDHEN and CDR2 SYDVKM. Unmatched junction bases numbered 5, after V lost 4 bases and J lost 2 bases. CDR3 sequence reads: CASSSPGTGAGNTIYF. In nucleotides, the CDR3 is TGTGCCAGCAGTTCCCCGGGGACAGGGGCTGGAAACACCATATATTTT.

The genes are TRBV19 and TRBJ2-7; no firm D call. The V end was cut by 3 bases, the J end by 2 bases, with 8 bases between. The germline V gene has CDR1 LNHDA and CDR2 SQIVND (reference sequence). CDR3 size: 13 residues. The CDR3 DNA follows: TGTGCCAGTAGTATGACCGAGACCTACGAGCAGTACTTC. Translation gives CASSMTETYEQYF.

Only one count was recorded for this clone. The chain recombines TRBV12-3 or TRBV12-4 with TRBJ2-2; D is unclear. The CDR3 runs 13 residues. V was clipped by 8 bases and J by 2 bases, with 9 bases between them. Here the CDR3 reads CASADLNTGELFF. As DNA, the CDR3 is TGTGCCAGCGCAGACTTAAACACCGGGGAGCTGTTTTTT.

The table lists this clone with a few counts. The rearrangement joins TRBV20-1 to TRBJ2-3, with a tentative D call TRBD2 (6 bases). The CDR3 loop spans 17 amino acids. V shed 3 bases and J shed 0 bases, with 19 bases lying between them. CDR1 DFQATT and CDR2 SNEGSKA come from the germline V gene (reference sequence). The CDR3 DNA sequence: TGCAGTGCTAGTTTGCGGGGCTTCCAGTCTAGCACAGATACGCAGTATTTT. Its protein is CSASLRGFQSSTDTQYF.

The chain joins TRBV2 to TRBJ1-6; weak D call: TRBD1 (5 bases). The germline V gene encodes CDR1 SNHLY and CDR2 FYNNEI. V dropped 4 bases and J dropped 9 bases, with 19 bases sitting between them. The length of the CDR3 is 16 residues. Here the CDR3 reads CASSATSGTVGSPLHF. As DNA, the CDR3 is TGTGCCAGCAGTGCAACCTCAGGGACGGTCGGTTCACCCCTCCACTTT.

This CDR3 reads CASRDPDWVPSYEQYF. Here the CDR3 DNA reads TGTGCCAGCAGAGACCCCGACTGGGTCCCCTCCTACGAGCAGTACTTC. The chain links TRBV11-2 to TRBJ2-7; D not resolved. Germline V gene lookup returns CDR1 SGHAT and CDR2 FQNNGV. The CDR3 runs 16 residues. With 6 bases removed from V and 0 bases from J, the gap between germline ends came to 18 bases.

V is TRBV18 and J is TRBJ2-7; 9 nucleotides match TRBD1. There are 15 residues in the CDR3. J lost 0 bases, V lost 2 bases, and 2 bases had no gene match. Germline CDR1 KGHSH, CDR2 LQKENI. Here the CDR3 reads CASSPKGQGSYEQYF. The CDR3, as DNA: TGTGCCAGCTCACCAAAGGGACAGGGCTCCTACGAGCAGTACTTC.

The table lists this clone with a count of one. J is TRBJ1-5 and V is TRBV6-2 or TRBV6-3; D is ambiguous. Trimming left V 2 bases short and J 7 bases short, with 15 bases between. The CDR3 contains 15 residues. Looked up from germline, CDR1 is MNHEY and CDR2 is SVGEGT. The CDR3 DNA reads as TGTGCCAGCAGTTACCTCTACGGCACGCGGCAGCCCCAGCATTTT. Encoded protein: CASSYLYGTRQPQHF.